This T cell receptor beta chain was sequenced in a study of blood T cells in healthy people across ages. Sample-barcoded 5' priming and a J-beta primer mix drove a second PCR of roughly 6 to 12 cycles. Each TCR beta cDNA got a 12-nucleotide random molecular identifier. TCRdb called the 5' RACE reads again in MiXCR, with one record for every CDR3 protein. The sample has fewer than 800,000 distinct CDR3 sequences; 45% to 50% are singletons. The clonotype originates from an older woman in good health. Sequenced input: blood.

The CDR3 loop reads CASSYSTPSNTGELFF. CDR3 in DNA: TGTGCCAGCAGTTACTCGACACCCTCGAACACCGGGGAGCTGTTTTTT. This chain joins TRBV6-2 or TRBV6-3 and TRBJ2-2, with unresolved D. CDR1 and CDR2 from the germline V gene are MNHEY and SVGEGT. This CDR3 has 16 residues. With 0 bases removed from V and 0 bases from J, the gap between germline ends came to 8 bases.